A selection of T cell receptor beta chains follows, all from one sample in a study of T cell clones after liver transplantation. Here immunoSEQ multiplex PCR was the method, and the copy in TCRdb shows in-frame clones only, minus some. The sample lists some 110,000 clones, 90% seen once, with approximately 0.78% in the top ten. This sample comprised CD4+ T cells from blood, obtained 12 months after liver transplant. The receptors shown here come from a human patient who received a liver transplant. Certain T cells may be donor cells from the graft. Both conserved end residues are part of each CDR3. D genes are given only for firm matches. Part of the rows lack a size; the others show once, few, many or a class for expanded clones.

J gene: TRBJ1-1
V gene: TRBV6-5
clone size: NA
D gene: NA
CDR3 protein: CASSYLKNTEAFF
CDR3 DNA: TGTGCCAGCAGTTACCTGAAGAACACTGAAGCTTTCTTT

J gene: TRBJ1-1
V gene: TRBV29-1
clone size: NA
D gene: TRBD1
CDR3 protein: CSAGQGYTEAFF
CDR3 DNA: TGCAGCGCAGGACAGGGGTACACTGAAGCTTTCTTT

J gene: TRBJ1-4
V gene: TRBV5-1
clone size: NA
D gene: NA
CDR3 protein: CASSLEHQGLAEKLFF
CDR3 DNA: TGCGCCAGCAGCTTGGAGCACCAGGGGCTCGCGGAAAAACTGTTTTTT

J gene: TRBJ1-1
V gene: TRBV7-3
clone size: NA
D gene: NA
CDR3 protein: CASSLDRSSTEAFF
CDR3 DNA: TGTGCCAGCAGCTTAGACAGGTCGAGCACTGAAGCTTTCTTT

J gene: TRBJ2-1
V gene: TRBV5-1
clone size: NA
D gene: TRBD2
CDR3 protein: CASSEGGAGGIDEQFF
CDR3 DNA: TGCGCCAGCTCAGAGGGCGGAGCGGGAGGGATCGATGAGCAGTTCTTC

J gene: TRBJ2-1
V gene: TRBV14
clone size: NA
D gene: NA
CDR3 protein: CASSRRLGGGNNEQFF
CDR3 DNA: TGTGCCAGCAGCCGTAGACTCGGCGGAGGGAACAATGAGCAGTTCTTC

J gene: TRBJ2-1
V gene: TRBV13
clone size: NA
D gene: TRBD2
CDR3 protein: CASSIPRGLGYEQFF
CDR3 DNA: TGTGCCAGCAGCATACCTCGGGGACTAGGATATGAGCAGTTCTTC

J gene: TRBJ2-1
V gene: TRBV7-9
clone size: NA
D gene: TRBD2
CDR3 protein: CASSQMTSGSPIHEQFF
CDR3 DNA: TGTGCCAGCAGCCAAATGACTAGCGGGAGCCCTATCCATGAGCAGTTCTTC

J gene: TRBJ2-5
V gene: TRBV9
clone size: NA
D gene: NA
CDR3 protein: CASSPDPYGAQYF
CDR3 DNA: TGTGCCAGCAGCCCAGACCCCTACGGGGCCCAGTACTTC

J gene: TRBJ1-4
V gene: TRBV2
clone size: NA
D gene: NA
CDR3 protein: CASSLGRTNEKLFF
CDR3 DNA: TGTGCCAGCAGTTTGGGACGGACTAATGAAAAACTGTTTTTT

J gene: TRBJ2-7
V gene: TRBV20-1
clone size: NA
D gene: NA
CDR3 protein: CSVGGVVEQYF
CDR3 DNA: TGCAGTGTTGGGGGTGTAGTCGAGCAGTACTTC

J gene: TRBJ1-4
V gene: TRBV28
clone size: NA
D gene: NA
CDR3 protein: CATARGREKLFF
CDR3 DNA: TGTGCCACCGCACGGGGGCGTGAAAAACTGTTTTTT

J gene: TRBJ2-3
V gene: TRBV20-1
clone size: NA
D gene: NA
CDR3 protein: CSAGSTDTQYF
CDR3 DNA: TGCAGCGCCGGTAGCACAGATACGCAGTATTTT

J gene: TRBJ2-1
V gene: TRBV6-1
clone size: NA
D gene: NA
CDR3 protein: CAGSHTRSNEQFF
CDR3 DNA: TGTGCCGGCTCACACACTAGGTCTAATGAGCAGTTCTTC

J gene: TRBJ2-1
V gene: TRBV7-3
clone size: NA
D gene: TRBD1
CDR3 protein: CASSFWDRDPSTDEQFF
CDR3 DNA: TGTGCCAGCAGCTTCTGGGACAGGGACCCGTCTACGGATGAGCAGTTCTTC

J gene: TRBJ2-2
V gene: TRBV9
clone size: NA
D gene: NA
CDR3 protein: CASSVVGVGELFF
CDR3 DNA: TGTGCCAGCAGCGTAGTGGGAGTCGGGGAGCTGTTTTTT

J gene: TRBJ1-2
V gene: TRBV4-2
clone size: NA
D gene: NA
CDR3 protein: CASSQSDPDYNYGYTF
CDR3 DNA: TGTGCCAGCAGCCAGAGTGACCCTGACTATAACTATGGCTACACCTTC

J gene: TRBJ1-1
V gene: TRBV30
clone size: NA
D gene: NA
CDR3 protein: CAWSVGTLEAFF
CDR3 DNA: TGTGCCTGGAGTGTAGGGACACTTGAAGCTTTCTTT

J gene: TRBJ1-4
V gene: TRBV28
clone size: few
D gene: NA
CDR3 protein: CASSSQTGPNEKLFF
CDR3 DNA: TGTGCCAGCAGCTCCCAGACAGGCCCTAATGAAAAACTGTTTTTT

J gene: TRBJ1-5
V gene: TRBV19
clone size: NA
D gene: NA
CDR3 protein: CASSRAGHQPQHF
CDR3 DNA: TGTGCCAGTAGTAGGGCAGGGCACCAGCCCCAGCATTTT

J gene: TRBJ1-4
V gene: TRBV28
clone size: NA
D gene: NA
CDR3 protein: CASSLAPRRGKVGEKLFF
CDR3 DNA: TGTGCCAGCAGTTTAGCCCCCAGGCGGGGGAAGGTCGGTGAAAAACTGTTTTTT

J gene: TRBJ2-7
V gene: TRBV11-3
clone size: NA
D gene: NA
CDR3 protein: CASSLGALSYEQYF
CDR3 DNA: TGTGCCAGCAGCTTAGGAGCCCTATCCTACGAGCAGTACTTC

J gene: TRBJ2-1
V gene: TRBV4-3
clone size: NA
D gene: TRBD2
CDR3 protein: CASSQDPRWSGSYNEQFF
CDR3 DNA: TGCGCCAGCAGCCAAGATCCGCGGTGGAGCGGGAGTTACAATGAGCAGTTCTTC

J gene: TRBJ1-3
V gene: TRBV9
clone size: once
D gene: TRBD1
CDR3 protein: CASRRDSSGNTIYF
CDR3 DNA: TGTGCCAGCAGAAGGGACAGCTCTGGAAACACCATATATTTT

J gene: TRBJ2-6
V gene: TRBV29-1
clone size: NA
D gene: NA
CDR3 protein: CSVEGGSGANVLTF
CDR3 DNA: TGCAGCGTTGAGGGCGGCTCTGGGGCCAACGTCCTGACTTTC

J gene: TRBJ2-1
V gene: TRBV28
clone size: NA
D gene: NA
CDR3 protein: CASSLLRAVAQGYNEQFF
CDR3 DNA: TGTGCCAGCAGTTTACTTCGTGCGGTGGCACAAGGATACAATGAGCAGTTCTTC

J gene: TRBJ2-7
V gene: TRBV6-5
clone size: NA
D gene: TRBD1
CDR3 protein: CASSQRTGYEQYF
CDR3 DNA: TGTGCCAGCAGCCAGAGGACAGGCTACGAGCAGTACTTC

J gene: TRBJ1-1
V gene: TRBV10-3
clone size: NA
D gene: NA
CDR3 protein: CAISRDTIEAFF
CDR3 DNA: TGTGCCATCTCCCGGGACACAATTGAAGCTTTCTTT

J gene: TRBJ2-2
V gene: TRBV28
clone size: NA
D gene: TRBD2
CDR3 protein: CASSLRGLGAGELFF
CDR3 DNA: TGTGCCAGCAGTTTAAGGGGACTAGGGGCCGGGGAGCTGTTTTTT

J gene: TRBJ2-2
V gene: TRBV14
clone size: NA
D gene: TRBD2
CDR3 protein: CASSLRSSGTTGELFF
CDR3 DNA: TGTGCCAGCAGCCTCAGATCTAGCGGAACGACCGGGGAGCTGTTTTTT

J gene: TRBJ1-1
V gene: TRBV5-1
clone size: NA
D gene: TRBD1
CDR3 protein: CASKGTGGNTEAFF
CDR3 DNA: TGCGCCAGCAAAGGGACAGGGGGGAACACTGAAGCTTTCTTT

J gene: TRBJ2-5
V gene: TRBV14
clone size: NA
D gene: NA
CDR3 protein: CASSNGETQYF
CDR3 DNA: TGTGCCAGCAGTAACGGGGAGACCCAGTACTTC

J gene: TRBJ1-4
V gene: TRBV5-1
clone size: NA
D gene: NA
CDR3 protein: CASRVGTANEKLFF
CDR3 DNA: TGCGCCAGCAGGGTTGGGACCGCGAATGAAAAACTGTTTTTT

J gene: TRBJ1-2
V gene: TRBV18
clone size: NA
D gene: NA
CDR3 protein: CASSPGGLYGYTF
CDR3 DNA: TGTGCCAGCTCACCAGGGGGCCTCTATGGCTACACCTTC

J gene: TRBJ2-7
V gene: TRBV28
clone size: NA
D gene: NA
CDR3 protein: CASRTGLFYEQYF
CDR3 DNA: TGTGCCAGTAGGACGGGACTCTTCTACGAGCAGTACTTC

J gene: TRBJ2-3
V gene: TRBV11-2
clone size: few
D gene: TRBD2
CDR3 protein: CASSLGTSSPTDTQYF
CDR3 DNA: TGTGCCAGCAGTCTCGGGACTAGCTCACCCACAGATACGCAGTATTTT

J gene: TRBJ1-6
V gene: TRBV6-6
clone size: NA
D gene: NA
CDR3 protein: CASAVFTDSPLHF
CDR3 DNA: TGTGCCAGCGCGGTTTTCACGGATTCACCCCTCCACTTT

J gene: TRBJ2-1
V gene: TRBV9
clone size: few
D gene: NA
CDR3 protein: CASSVGSGGANHNEQFF
CDR3 DNA: TGTGCCAGCAGCGTAGGGTCGGGTGGGGCTAACCACAATGAGCAGTTCTTC

J gene: TRBJ2-1
V gene: TRBV7-8
clone size: NA
D gene: TRBD1
CDR3 protein: CASSFGTGINEQFF
CDR3 DNA: TGTGCCAGCAGCTTCGGGACAGGGATCAATGAGCAGTTCTTC

J gene: TRBJ1-1
V gene: TRBV2
clone size: NA
D gene: NA
CDR3 protein: CASSRPDGAFF
CDR3 DNA: TGTGCCAGCAGTCGTCCGGACGGTGCTTTCTTT

J gene: TRBJ2-7
V gene: TRBV2
clone size: once
D gene: NA
CDR3 protein: CASSAGRFYEQYF
CDR3 DNA: TGTGCCAGCAGTGCGGGACGGTTCTACGAGCAGTACTTC

J gene: TRBJ2-7
V gene: TRBV7-3
clone size: NA
D gene: NA
CDR3 protein: CASGASPYEQYF
CDR3 DNA: TGTGCCAGTGGGGCTAGCCCCTACGAGCAGTACTTC

J gene: TRBJ2-5
V gene: TRBV20-1
clone size: NA
D gene: TRBD2
CDR3 protein: CSARGGETQYF
CDR3 DNA: TGCAGTGCTCGGGGGGGCGAGACCCAGTACTTC

J gene: TRBJ2-1
V gene: TRBV29-1
clone size: NA
D gene: TRBD2
CDR3 protein: CSAGTSGYNEQFF
CDR3 DNA: TGCAGCGCAGGGACTAGCGGCTACAATGAGCAGTTCTTC

J gene: TRBJ2-7
V gene: TRBV21-1
clone size: NA
D gene: NA
CDR3 protein: CASSKGGAGGPYEQYF
CDR3 DNA: TGTGCCAGCAGCAAAGGCGGGGCAGGGGGACCCTACGAGCAGTACTTC

J gene: TRBJ2-7
V gene: TRBV28
clone size: once
D gene: TRBD2
CDR3 protein: CASSPTSGFYEQYF
CDR3 DNA: TGTGCCAGCAGTCCGACTAGCGGTTTCTACGAGCAGTACTTC

J gene: TRBJ1-1
V gene: TRBV5-1
clone size: NA
D gene: NA
CDR3 protein: CASSLVRGTLNTEAFF
CDR3 DNA: TGCGCCAGCAGCTTGGTGCGCGGGACACTAAACACTGAAGCTTTCTTT

J gene: TRBJ1-1
V gene: TRBV29-1
clone size: NA
D gene: NA
CDR3 protein: CSASREAMNTEAFF
CDR3 DNA: TGCAGCGCTTCCAGGGAAGCAATGAACACTGAAGCTTTCTTT

J gene: TRBJ1-5
V gene: TRBV15
clone size: NA
D gene: NA
CDR3 protein: CATSRLGALLSNQPQHF
CDR3 DNA: TGTGCCACCAGCAGATTAGGGGCCTTGCTTAGCAATCAGCCCCAGCATTTT

J gene: TRBJ1-2
V gene: TRBV5-1
clone size: once
D gene: NA
CDR3 protein: CASSLGVNYGYTF
CDR3 DNA: TGCGCCAGCAGCTTGGGGGTTAACTATGGCTACACCTTC

J gene: TRBJ2-7
V gene: TRBV27
clone size: NA
D gene: NA
CDR3 protein: CASSLTAPSYEQYF
CDR3 DNA: TGTGCCAGCAGTTTAACGGCACCATCCTACGAGCAGTACTTC

J gene: TRBJ2-5
V gene: TRBV18
clone size: NA
D gene: TRBD2
CDR3 protein: CASSRLAGQETQYF
CDR3 DNA: TGTGCCAGCTCACGACTAGCGGGTCAAGAGACCCAGTACTTC